Shown below are 17 T cell receptor beta chains from a single sample sequenced in a study of blood T cell repertoires in COVID-19 (dated by TCRdb to between 2020 and 2021). Libraries were constructed by the immunoSEQ multiplex PCR assay. Sourced from immuneACCESS, this table was stored by TCRdb with only in-frame sequences that have V and J called. A share of the clones is absent; for the studies checked, an unresolved V gene accounts for under half, and the remainder has no known explanation. Counted in this sample were around 230,000 clones; approximately 86% of them appeared once. The top ten constitute approximately 3.5% of the sample. Sequenced input: PBMCs or T cells enriched from blood (not recorded which). The receptor set was obtained from a woman aged 40 to 55 with acute COVID-19.

This chain's CDR3 is CSEGSGATGTQYF. In DNA, the CDR3 is TGCAGCGAGGGTAGCGGGGCGACGGGTACGCAGTATTTT. The chain employs TRBV29-1 and TRBJ2-3, with TRBD2 matching over 8 bases. The CDR3 is 13 residues long. The V gene's germline CDR1 is SQVTM and CDR2 ANQGSEA. The trim removed 7 bases at V and 8 bases at J, leaving 11 bases unmatched.

The chain has TRBV5-1 and TRBJ1-6, with 9 bases identical to TRBD1. The germline V gene has CDR1 SGHRS and CDR2 YFSETQ. The junction had 11 bases not matched to a gene; V was cut back by 4 bases and J by 9 bases. The CDR3 length is 16 residues. CDR3 sequence: CASSVTGTGSFSPLHF. As DNA, the CDR3 is TGCGCCAGCAGCGTAACCGGGACAGGGAGCTTTTCACCCCTCCACTTT. The full variable domain, with the rest looked up from reference TRBV5-1 and TRBJ1-6, is KAGVTQTPRYLIKTRGQQVTLSCSPISGHRSVSWYQQTPGQGLQFLFEYFSETQRNKGNFPGRFSGRQFSNSRSEMNVSTLELGDSALYLCASSVTGTGSFSPLHFGNGTRLTVT.

This chain joins TRBV4-1 and TRBJ1-1, with D perhaps matching TRBD1 (5 bases). Germline CDR1 reads MGHRA; CDR2 reads YSYEKL. The CDR3 totals 16 residues. The ends were cut back, 0 bases at V and 10 bases at J, with 21 bases in the middle. DNA of the CDR3: TGCGCCAGCAGCCAAGACCTCGGTGGGACTTCAAAGAGAGCTTTCTTT. It translates to CASSQDLGGTSKRAFF.

This clone has just a few counts. V usage is TRBV5-1 and J usage is TRBJ1-2; 9 nucleotides align to TRBD1. This CDR3 is 12 amino acids long. Trimming took 3 bases from V and 8 from J; bases not matched to a gene: 2. The germline V gene has CDR1 SGHRS and CDR2 YFSETQ. The CDR3 nucleotides are TGCGCCAGCAGCTCGGACAGGGGAGGCTACACCTTC. It yields the protein CASSSDRGGYTF.

The rearrangement links TRBV6-5 to TRBJ1-6, with a weak D call TRBD1 (6 bases). Germline loops: CDR1 MNHEY, CDR2 SVGAGI. Deletions cut 7 bases from V and 5 bases from J, with 12 bases between. CDR3 size: 14 residues. The CDR3 protein is CASTLDRNNSPLHF. The CDR3 nucleotides are TGTGCCAGCACGCTCGACAGGAATAATTCACCCCTCCACTTT.

This clone was seen only once. The genes are TRBV7-3 and TRBJ2-1, with TRBD2 matching over 8 bases. The CDR3 totals 16 residues. The germline gives CDR1 SGHTA, CDR2 FQGTGA. The V and J ends lost 1 base and 10 bases, in that order; junction bases with no gene match: 12. DNA of the CDR3: TGTGCCAGCAGCTTAAGCGGCGGGAGGCCGCCAGGGGAGCAGTTCTTC. Translating gives CASSLSGGRPPGEQFF. Using reference TRBV7-3 and TRBJ2-1 for the parts outside the CDR3, the full variable domain is GAGVSQTPSNKVTEKGKYVELRCDPISGHTALYWYRQSLGQGPEFLIYFQGTGAADDSGLPNDRFFAVRPEGSVSTLKIQRTERGDSAVYLCASSLSGGRPPGEQFFGPGTRLTVL.

The rearrangement links TRBV5-5 to TRBJ2-7, with D possibly being TRBD2 (6 bases). CDR1 is SGHKS, CDR2 YYEKEE, per germline (reference sequence). V lost 4 bases, J lost 5 bases, and 22 bases lay in between. The CDR3 is 16 amino acids. This CDR3 reads CASSDRSSGRGHEQYF. CDR3 bases: TGTGCCAGCAGCGATAGATCTTCCGGGAGAGGCCACGAGCAGTACTTC.

The chain uses TRBV7-9 and TRBJ2-1; 13 bases are shared with TRBD2. Trimming cost V 0 bases and J 12 bases; bases outside gene matches: 5. The germline gives CDR1 SEHNR, CDR2 FQNEAQ (reference sequence). The CDR3 totals 15 residues. DNA of the CDR3: TGTGCCAGCAGCTTAGCGGGACTAGCGGGATCGGGGCAGTTCTTC. This gives the protein CASSLAGLAGSGQFF.

The chain links TRBV11-3 to TRBJ2-1, with TRBD1 matching over 9 bases. CDR3 size: 17 residues. Trimming removed 0 bases from V and 8 bases from J; junction bases left unmatched: 11. Germline V gene data show CDR1 as SGHNT and CDR2 as YENEEA. CDR3 sequence reads: CASSLDLGDRAFDEQFF. CDR3 nucleotide sequence: TGTGCCAGCAGCTTAGATTTGGGGGACAGGGCGTTCGATGAGCAGTTCTTC.

This chain links TRBV27 with TRBJ2-3; TRBD1 agrees at 9 bases. V dropped 5 bases and J dropped 4; count of bases not matched to a gene: 7. CDR1 and CDR2 (germline): MNHEY, SMNVEV (reference sequence). The CDR3 runs 15 residues. DNA for the CDR3: TGTGCCAGCAGTAGGGGACAGGGAAACGCAGATACGCAGTATTTT. It codes for CASSRGQGNADTQYF.

This rearrangement joins TRBV18 to TRBJ2-7; 7 bases line up with TRBD2. The germline gives CDR1 KGHSH, CDR2 LQKENI. V was pared by 1 base and J by 2 bases, with 8 bases of the junction left unmatched. This CDR3 contains 16 residues. CDR3 sequence reads: CASSPLSLAATYEQYF. The DNA of the CDR3 is TGTGCCAGCTCACCACTGTCGCTAGCGGCCACCTACGAGCAGTACTTC.

The chain carries TRBV10-2 and TRBJ1-1, with 10 bases that match TRBD1. Germline CDR1 is WSHSY and CDR2 is SAAADI. V shed 8 bases and J 0 bases; nucleotides not matched to a gene: 6. This CDR3 contains 15 residues. The CDR3: CASLRDRGLNTEAFF. The CDR3, as DNA: TGCGCCAGCCTCCGGGACAGGGGCCTGAACACTGAAGCTTTCTTT.

The rearrangement uses TRBV7-9 and TRBJ1-5, with D tentatively TRBD1 (6 bases). Trimming shortened V by 5 bases and J by 1 base, and 12 bases separated the two germline ends. The CDR3 runs to 15 residues. Germline lookup yields CDR1 SEHNR and CDR2 FQNEAQ (reference sequence). The CDR3 bases are TGTGCCAGCAGCGCACAGGGTATCAGCAATCAGCCCCAGCATTTT. Protein product: CASSAQGISNQPQHF.

The chain uses TRBV5-1 and TRBJ1-5, with D tentatively TRBD1 (5 bases). V was clipped by 4 bases and J by 8 bases, with 13 bases between them. This CDR3 has 13 amino acids. CDR1 is SGHRS and CDR2 is YFSETQ in the germline V gene. CDR3 amino acids: CASSHQSGEPQHF. CDR3 in DNA: TGCGCCAGCAGCCATCAATCGGGGGAGCCCCAGCATTTT.

The V and J genes are TRBV20-1 and TRBJ1-4; D gene uncertain. The ends were cut back, 6 bases at V and 5 bases at J, with 7 bases in the middle. CDR3 size: 11 residues. Per germline, CDR1 DFQATT and CDR2 SNEGSKA (reference sequence). In DNA form, the CDR3 reads TGCAGTGCCCGAGTGAATGAAAAACTGTTTTTT. This gives the protein CSARVNEKLFF.

This sequence joins TRBV27 and TRBJ2-1; TRBD2 aligns across 13 bases. This CDR3 has 20 amino acids. CDR1 MNHEY and CDR2 SMNVEV come from the germline V gene (reference sequence). The V gene end was trimmed by 5 bases and the J gene end by 4 bases; junction bases not matched to a gene: 17. CDR3 sequence reads: CASSQRTSGSRSGSYNEQFF. The CDR3 DNA is TGTGCCAGCAGTCAACGGACTAGCGGGAGCCGCTCGGGATCTTACAATGAGCAGTTCTTC.

The gene calls are TRBV25-1 and TRBJ1-6; 7 nucleotides agree with TRBD1. This CDR3 spans 14 amino acids. V shed 2 bases and J 11 bases; nucleotides not matched to a gene: 6. CDR1 is MGHDK, CDR2 SYGVNS, per germline. The CDR3 DNA follows: TGTGCCAGCAGTGAAATAGGGGGCATGGCACCCCTCCACTTT. It codes for CASSEIGGMAPLHF.